Following are 31 T cell receptor beta chains from one sample sequenced in a study of T-cell memory formation after mild COVID-19. Each CDR3 protein gets one entry after TCRdb re-called the 5' RACE reads with MiXCR. The profile covers around 340,000 distinct CDR3 sequences, with around 14% appearing a single time and roughly 22% taken by the ten largest. Sequencing was done on a sample of PBMCs or a T cell subset sorted from them (not recorded which). These receptor sequences come from a man between 18 and 29 years old who had mild COVID-19 (a few samples of this study predate the infection). Cell type and time point are not known.

This clonotype has ten or more counts. The chain links TRBV11-2 to TRBJ2-3, with TRBD2 identical over 9 bases. With 1 base clipped from V and 2 bases from J, the junction kept 7 bases outside the gene matches. CDR1 SGHAT and CDR2 FQNNGV come from the germline V gene. The CDR3 sequence is 17 residues long. The chain's CDR3 is CASSLGLAGDYTDTQYF. In nucleotides, the CDR3 is TGTGCCAGCAGCTTAGGGTTAGCGGGGGACTACACAGATACGCAGTATTTT.

This rearrangement joins TRBV11-2 to TRBJ1-2; D remains unclear. This CDR3 region has 14 residues. In germline, CDR1 is SGHAT, CDR2 FQNNGV. Deletions cut 5 bases from V and 4 bases from J, with 14 bases between. The CDR3 region has the DNA TGTGCCAGCAGCCCCCGGGGAGACGTCTATGGCTACACCTTC. Its protein product is CASSPRGDVYGYTF.

The J gene is TRBJ1-1, the V gene TRBV7-3; D uncertain. The CDR3 is 14 amino acids. The germline CDR1 and CDR2 sequences are SGHTA and FQGTGA. V dropped 5 bases and J dropped 6 bases, with 16 bases sitting between them. The CDR3 nucleotides are TGTGCCAGCAGCGAGCAGGTTGGAAGTTCTGAAGCTTTCTTT. This codes for CASSEQVGSSEAFF.

The chain joins TRBV7-2 to TRBJ1-5, with D unresolved. The germline V and J ends were trimmed by 1 base and 4 bases, with 14 bases remaining between them. The CDR3 consists of 16 residues. Germline values: CDR1 SGHTA, CDR2 FQGNSA. The CDR3 loop is CASSLVLAGQNQPQHF. The CDR3 DNA reads as TGTGCCAGCAGCTTAGTTCTGGCAGGCCAAAATCAGCCCCAGCATTTT. Full variable domain (outside the CDR3, taken from reference TRBV7-2 and TRBJ1-5): GAGVSQSPSNKVTEKGKDVELRCDPISGHTALYWYRQSLGQGLEFLIYFQGNSAPDKSGLPSDRFSAERTGGSVSTLTIQRTQQEDSAVYLCASSLVLAGQNQPQHFGDGTRLSIL.

The J gene is TRBJ2-3, the V gene TRBV5-1; 8 positions match TRBD2. The CDR3 is 18 residues long. Germline values: CDR1 SGHRS, CDR2 YFSETQ. V lost 0 bases and J lost 0; bases outside the gene matches: 9. The CDR3 is CASSLGVAGSSSTDTQYF. The CDR3 coding sequence is TGCGCCAGCAGCTTGGGGGTAGCGGGGAGCTCAAGCACAGATACGCAGTATTTT.

The chain has TRBV20-1 and TRBJ1-4, with D possibly matching TRBD1 (6 bases). Germline V lookup: CDR1 DFQATT, CDR2 SNEGSKA (reference sequence). The CDR3 is 14 residues long. V dropped 2 bases and J dropped 8 bases, with 15 bases sitting between them. As DNA, the CDR3 is TGCAGTGCTAGAAACCCGAGACAGGAGGAAAAACTGTTTTTT. Amino acid sequence: CSARNPRQEEKLFF.

CDR3 coding DNA: TGTGCCAGCAGCTTAGCGTGGCTAGCCCGCACAGATACGCAGTATTTT. This encodes CASSLAWLARTDTQYF. This chain connects TRBV7-2 to TRBJ2-3, with a weak D call TRBD2 (5 bases). The CDR3 runs to 16 residues. Trimming removed 0 bases at V and 1 base at J, with 11 bases between. Germline V gene lookup returns CDR1 SGHTA and CDR2 FQGNSA. Looking up the rest from reference TRBV7-2 and TRBJ2-3 gives the full variable domain: GAGVSQSPSNKVTEKGKDVELRCDPISGHTALYWYRQSLGQGLEFLIYFQGNSAPDKSGLPSDRFSAERTGGSVSTLTIQRTQQEDSAVYLCASSLAWLARTDTQYFGPGTRLTVL.

The CDR3 sequence is CASSYPGGSGANVLTF. DNA for the CDR3: TGTGCCAGCAGCTACCCAGGGGGATCTGGGGCCAACGTCCTGACTTTC. The V and J genes are TRBV7-2 and TRBJ2-6; 7 bases are a match to TRBD1. The trim removed 4 bases at V and 1 base at J, leaving 4 bases unmatched. Germline V gene lookup returns CDR1 SGHTA and CDR2 FQGNSA. The CDR3 is made up of 16 amino acids.

This clonotype was seen only a few times. The chain joins TRBV12-3 or TRBV12-4 to TRBJ2-7, with 12 bases matching TRBD1. CDR3 size: 13 residues. The V gene end was trimmed by 6 bases and the J gene end by 7 bases; junction bases not matched to a gene: 4. CDR3 amino acids: CASSGTGGLEQYF. CDR3 coding DNA: TGTGCCAGCAGCGGGACAGGGGGCTTGGAGCAGTACTTC.

This clonotype occurred a few times. The chain joins TRBV12-3 or TRBV12-4 to TRBJ2-3, with D possibly called TRBD1 or TRBD2 (6 bases each). Trimming shortened V by 1 base and J by 0 bases, and 14 bases separated the two germline ends. This CDR3 has 17 residues. This CDR3 reads CASSLGPGGSSTDTQYF. Here the CDR3 DNA reads TGTGCCAGCAGTTTAGGTCCCGGGGGCTCTAGCACAGATACGCAGTATTTT.

The chain joins TRBV6-4 to TRBJ2-1; the D gene is possibly TRBD1 (5 bases). The CDR3 spans 15 residues. CDR1 MRHNA and CDR2 SNTAGT come from the germline V gene. V lost 3 bases to trimming and J lost 2 bases, with 11 bases between them. CDR3 residues: CASSEAQATYNEQFF. The CDR3 DNA is TGTGCCAGCAGTGAAGCACAGGCGACCTACAATGAGCAGTTCTTC.

This clonotype was observed a handful of times. V usage is TRBV24-1 and J usage is TRBJ2-3, with D possibly TRBD2 on 6 matching bases. V was pared by 7 bases and J by 2 bases, with 9 bases between. The germline CDR1 and CDR2 sequences are KGHDR and SFDVKD. The CDR3 sequence is 13 residues long. CDR3 loop: CATRRGSTDTQYF. Here the CDR3 DNA reads TGTGCCACCAGGCGGGGTTCCACAGATACGCAGTATTTT.

This clonotype appeared once. The V and J genes are TRBV7-9 and TRBJ2-1, with TRBD2 matching over 12 bases. The CDR3 consists of 17 residues. The germline V gene has CDR1 SEHNR and CDR2 FQNEAQ (reference sequence). J was trimmed by 9 bases and V by 5 bases; bases with no gene match: 14. CDR3 in DNA: TGTGCCAGCAGCGGTCGACTAGCGGGAGTGAAAAATGGTGAGCAGTTCTTC. Translation gives CASSGRLAGVKNGEQFF.

The rearrangement uses TRBV20-1 and TRBJ2-3; TRBD2 aligns across 9 bases. This CDR3 spans 16 amino acids. With V trimmed by 3 bases and J by 4 bases, 11 bases remained unmatched. The germline CDR1 and CDR2 sequences are DFQATT and SNEGSKA (reference sequence). CDR3 in amino acids: CSARKGAGGRSDTQYF. As DNA, the CDR3 is TGCAGTGCTAGGAAGGGAGCGGGGGGCAGATCAGATACGCAGTATTTT.

This chain links TRBV7-9 with TRBJ2-7, with a tentative D call TRBD2 (5 bases). Germline CDR1 SEHNR, CDR2 FQNEAQ (reference sequence). The CDR3 sequence is 15 residues long. V was clipped by 1 base and J by 0 bases, with 10 bases between them. The CDR3 loop is CASSLVPGSSYEQYF. The DNA of the CDR3 is TGTGCCAGCAGCTTAGTACCGGGGAGCTCCTACGAGCAGTACTTC.

This clonotype occurred a few times. V gene TRBV24-1 combines with J gene TRBJ2-5; the D gene is possibly TRBD2 (6 bases). This CDR3 has 13 amino acids. V lost 7 bases to trimming and J lost 5 bases, with 13 bases between them. Germline assignment: CDR1 KGHDR and CDR2 SFDVKD. The CDR3 region is CATSGGGGETQYF. The CDR3 DNA follows: TGTGCCACCAGCGGGGGAGGAGGCGAGACCCAGTACTTC.

The V call is TRBV24-1, the J call TRBJ1-1; D gene uncertain. The germline V and J ends were trimmed by 3 bases and 4 bases, with 11 bases remaining between them. Germline CDR1 reads KGHDR; CDR2 reads SFDVKD. This CDR3 spans 14 amino acids. The CDR3 sequence: CATSDRMSGTEAFF. The CDR3, as DNA: TGTGCCACCAGTGATCGGATGTCGGGCACTGAAGCTTTCTTT.

The J gene is TRBJ1-2, the V gene TRBV7-8, with D unresolved. With 11 bases removed from V and 8 bases from J, the gap between germline ends came to 18 bases. CDR1 and CDR2 (germline): SGHVS, FQNEAQ. The CDR3 runs to 12 residues. The CDR3 protein is CAGRVLGGGYTF. CDR3 bases: TGTGCCGGGAGGGTCCTCGGAGGGGGCTACACCTTC.

The sample holds a few counts of this clonotype. The chain uses TRBV7-2 and TRBJ2-2; 8 nucleotides match TRBD2. This CDR3 is built from 16 residues. With 3 bases clipped from V and 1 base from J, the junction kept 4 bases outside the gene matches. Per the germline V gene, CDR1 is SGHTA and CDR2 is FQGNSA. CDR3 DNA sequence: TGTGCCAGCAGCTTCGCGGGACTAGTGAACACCGGGGAGCTGTTTTTT. Protein: CASSFAGLVNTGELFF.

The chain joins TRBV12-3 or TRBV12-4 to TRBJ1-5; D possibly corresponds to TRBD1 (5 bases). The CDR3 has 13 amino acids. V shed 3 bases and J shed 6 bases, with 9 bases lying between them. This CDR3 reads CASSFSGGQPQHF. For the CDR3, the DNA is TGTGCCAGCAGTTTTTCCGGGGGTCAGCCCCAGCATTTT.

This clonotype occurred many times. DNA of the CDR3: TGTGCCAGCAGCTTAAGCGGGGGGTACAATGAGCAGTTCTTC. This gives the protein CASSLSGGYNEQFF. This chain joins TRBV7-3 and TRBJ2-1; 8 bases are shared with TRBD2. Germline CDR1 SGHTA, CDR2 FQGTGA. The CDR3 has 14 amino acids. V trimming: 1 base; J trimming: 4 bases; junction bases outside the gene matches: 0. The full variable domain, with the rest looked up from reference TRBV7-3 and TRBJ2-1, is GAGVSQTPSNKVTEKGKYVELRCDPISGHTALYWYRQSLGQGPEFLIYFQGTGAADDSGLPNDRFFAVRPEGSVSTLKIQRTERGDSAVYLCASSLSGGYNEQFFGPGTRLTVL.

This rearrangement joins TRBV29-1 to TRBJ1-2; D uncertain. Germline loops: CDR1 SQVTM, CDR2 ANQGSEA. CDR3 length: 13 amino acids. V lost 7 bases, J lost 1 base, and 13 bases lay in between. Written as DNA, the CDR3 is TGCAGCGGGGCGGCAGGCGATAACTATGGCTACACCTTC. It encodes CSGAAGDNYGYTF.

This clonotype was seen once. The chain has TRBV4-1 and TRBJ1-5, with 7 bases fitting TRBD1. The germline gives CDR1 MGHRA, CDR2 YSYEKL. Losses at the gene ends were 4 bases for V and 6 bases for J; bases not matched to a gene: 12. This CDR3 contains 16 residues. The CDR3 region is CASSRTYKGAGQPQHF. The CDR3 DNA reads TGCGCCAGCAGCCGAACCTACAAGGGGGCTGGTCAGCCCCAGCATTTT.

This chain joins TRBV4-1 and TRBJ2-5; TRBD1 matches 8 bases. The CDR3 runs to 15 residues. The germline gives CDR1 MGHRA, CDR2 YSYEKL. V shed 2 bases, J shed 2 bases, and the junction held 4 bases outside the gene matches. For the CDR3, the DNA is TGCGCCAGCAGCCAACCCGGGACAGGTCAAGAGACCCAGTACTTC. Amino acid sequence: CASSQPGTGQETQYF.

This clonotype was counted between two and nine times. This chain uses TRBV6-2 or TRBV6-3 with TRBJ2-1, with 7 bases fitting TRBD1. Germline V gene data show CDR1 as MNHEY and CDR2 as SVGEGT. The CDR3 is 13 amino acids. Trimming cost V 6 bases and J 9 bases; bases outside gene matches: 8. Here the CDR3 DNA reads TGTGCCAGCAGCGACACAGGGGCGCTTGAGCAGTTCTTC. Amino acid sequence: CASSDTGALEQFF.

This clonotype has just a few counts. This chain connects TRBV5-1 to TRBJ2-1, with 10 bases identical to TRBD2. The CDR3 runs 17 residues. Germline V gene sequence: CDR1 SGHRS, CDR2 YFSETQ. V dropped 3 bases and J dropped 2; count of bases not matched to a gene: 8. Written as DNA, the CDR3 is TGCGCCAGCAGCTCTGGGGGACTAGCGTCCGCCTACAATGAGCAGTTCTTC. Translated, it gives CASSSGGLASAYNEQFF. Based on the CDR3 plus reference TRBV5-1 and TRBJ2-1, the full variable domain is KAGVTQTPRYLIKTRGQQVTLSCSPISGHRSVSWYQQTPGQGLQFLFEYFSETQRNKGNFPGRFSGRQFSNSRSEMNVSTLELGDSALYLCASSSGGLASAYNEQFFGPGTRLTVL.

The gene calls are TRBV6-4 and TRBJ1-2; D may be TRBD1 (6 bases). CDR3 length: 15 amino acids. In germline, CDR1 is MRHNA, CDR2 SNTAGT. Trimming pared 0 bases from V and 5 bases from J, leaving 13 bases between. In DNA form, the CDR3 reads TGTGCCAGCAGTGACTCGTCGGACAGCGAGTATGGCTACACCTTC. This encodes CASSDSSDSEYGYTF.

This rearrangement joins TRBV16 to TRBJ2-7; D gene uncertain. This CDR3 has 12 amino acids. V was cut by 1 base and J by 3 bases, with 4 bases left in between. CDR1 KGHSY and CDR2 FQNENV come from the germline V gene. The CDR3 spells CASSQLLYEQYF. Written as DNA, the CDR3 is TGTGCCAGCAGCCAATTACTCTACGAGCAGTACTTC.

There are a few counts of this clonotype. The chain recombines TRBV6-5 with TRBJ1-6, with a possible D match to TRBD1 (5 bases). CDR3 length equals 15 residues. The V end was cut by 6 bases, the J end by 6 bases, with 15 bases between. Germline V gene sequence: CDR1 MNHEY, CDR2 SVGAGI. The CDR3 loop reads CASSLRGRLNSPLHF. CDR3 bases: TGTGCCAGCAGCTTGAGGGGAAGGCTTAATTCACCCCTCCACTTT.

This clonotype has at least ten counts. The chain links TRBV20-1 to TRBJ2-5; 7 nucleotides line up with TRBD1. The V gene's germline CDR1 is DFQATT and CDR2 SNEGSKA (reference sequence). The CDR3 covers 13 residues. J gave up 9 bases and V 6 bases, and 13 bases lay outside the gene matches. CDR3 in DNA: TGCAGTGCCGATGGGACAGTAAGAGATGCCCAGTACTTC. Amino acids: CSADGTVRDAQYF.

This clonotype was seen only a few times. V is TRBV19 and J is TRBJ1-2; TRBD1 aligns across 7 bases. The V segment lost 9 bases and the J segment 1 base; nucleotides outside the gene matches: 11. Germline-derived CDR1 and CDR2 are LNHDA and SQIVND (reference sequence). The CDR3 consists of 15 residues. CDR3: CASRRGTANNYGYTF. The CDR3 nucleotides are TGTGCCAGCCGCCGGGGGACAGCCAATAACTATGGCTACACCTTC.